These 30 T cell receptor beta chains share one sample of origin, sequenced in a study of blood T cell repertoires in COVID-19. Using immunoSEQ multiplex PCR, the repertoire was profiled, and TCRdb retains in-frame clones only, with some absent. The sample yields about 180,000 clones, roughly 90% seen once. Sequences were obtained from peripheral blood. All receptors derive from a woman between 45 and 60 years old with acute or convalescent COVID-19.

The V gene is TRBV6-5, the J gene TRBJ2-1, with 7 bases that match TRBD2. The length of the CDR3 is 13 residues. CDR1 and CDR2 (germline): MNHEY, SVGAGI. Germline trimming cut 6 bases from V and 13 bases from J; bases unmatched to any gene: 12. The CDR3 region is CASRPPGGRVQFF. The CDR3 bases are TGTGCCAGCAGACCCCCTGGGGGGAGGGTTCAGTTCTTC.

CDR3 loop: CASSQDHRNLAGVEETQYF. CDR3 coding DNA: TGCGCCAGCAGCCAAGATCACCGGAATTTAGCGGGAGTAGAAGAGACCCAGTACTTC. V usage is TRBV4-1 and J usage is TRBJ2-5; 9 bases map to TRBD2. Germline V CDR1 and CDR2: MGHRA, YSYEKL. CDR3 size: 19 residues. With V trimmed by 0 bases and J by 3 bases, 14 bases remained unmatched.

J is TRBJ1-2 and V is TRBV30; 7 bases are shared with TRBD1. Germline V gene lookup returns CDR1 GTSNPN and CDR2 SVGIG (reference sequence). The V and J ends lost 1 base and 7 bases, in that order; junction bases with no gene match: 9. This CDR3 has 14 amino acids. The CDR3 sequence: CAWSAPDRFGGYTF. The CDR3 DNA reads as TGTGCCTGGAGTGCCCCGGACAGGTTCGGTGGCTACACCTTC.

The CDR3 here is CASSSAGGGTQHF. CDR3 DNA sequence: TGTGCCAGCAGCTCCGCGGGGGGAGGTACCCAGCATTTT. The chain joins TRBV9 to TRBJ1-5; possible D gene TRBD1, 5 bases. Trimming took 4 bases from V and 11 from J, leaving 16 bases between them. The CDR3 extends over 13 amino acids. Germline CDR1 reads SGDLS; CDR2 reads YYNGEE.

The chain combines TRBV11-3 with TRBJ2-1; D perhaps matches TRBD1 (6 bases). Germline assignment: CDR1 SGHNT and CDR2 YENEEA. V was trimmed by 9 bases and J by 4 bases, leaving 19 bases between them. This CDR3 spans 15 amino acids. The CDR3 region is CASSGQLQMYNEQFF. Here the CDR3 DNA reads TGTGCCAGTAGTGGACAGTTACAGATGTACAATGAGCAGTTCTTC.

The chain is built from TRBV19 and TRBJ1-1; the match to TRBD1 covers 7 bases. The CDR3 covers 14 residues. Germline V gene sequence: CDR1 LNHDA, CDR2 SQIVND (reference sequence). The ends lost 7 bases at V and 2 bases at J; junction bases unmatched: 7. CDR3 loop: CASKMTGLNTEAFF. The CDR3 DNA reads as TGTGCCAGTAAGATGACAGGGCTTAACACTGAAGCTTTCTTT.

The chain employs TRBV11-3 and TRBJ2-2, with unresolved D. CDR1 and CDR2 (germline): SGHNT, YENEEA. There are 12 residues in the CDR3. CDR3 DNA sequence: TGTGCGTTACAAATCGAAGCCGGGGAGCTGTTTTTT. Its protein is CALQIEAGELFF.

As to this clone: Other DNA sequences of this sample code for an identical CDR3. This chain joins TRBV24-1 and TRBJ1-2; 10 bases align to TRBD1. The junction had 9 bases not matched to a gene; V was cut back by 3 bases and J by 6 bases. In germline, CDR1 is KGHDR, CDR2 SFDVKD. The CDR3 consists of 16 residues. The chain's CDR3 is CATSDPGQGPTNGYTF. CDR3 DNA: TGTGCCACCAGTGATCCGGGACAGGGGCCAACCAATGGCTACACCTTC.

This chain uses TRBV30 with TRBJ1-6; 8 nucleotides align to TRBD1. Germline V gene data show CDR1 as GTSNPN and CDR2 as SVGIG (reference sequence). The CDR3 covers 16 residues. J gave up 7 bases and V 3 bases, and 11 bases lay outside the gene matches. CDR3 sequence (DNA): TGTGCCTGGAGCCCAATTGGTAGGACAGGGAATTCACCCCTCCACTTT. Protein sequence: CAWSPIGRTGNSPLHF.

The J gene is TRBJ2-6, the V gene TRBV18; 9 bases are shared with TRBD2. CDR3 length: 17 residues. Germline V gene sequence: CDR1 KGHSH, CDR2 LQKENI. Losses at the gene ends were 3 bases for V and 2 bases for J; bases not matched to a gene: 5. CDR3: CASSPVAGATGANVLTF. The CDR3 DNA is TGTGCCAGCTCACCGGTAGCGGGAGCTACTGGGGCCAACGTCCTGACTTTC. Drawing the rest from reference TRBV18 and TRBJ2-6, the complete variable domain is NAGVMQNPRHLVRRRGQEARLRCSPMKGHSHVYWYRQLPEEGLKFMVYLQKENIIDESGMPKERFSAEFPKEGPSILRIQQVVRGDSAAYFCASSPVAGATGANVLTFGAGSRLTVL.

V gene TRBV5-5 combines with J gene TRBJ1-4; D call uncertain. Trimming removed 4 bases from V and 8 bases from J, with 18 bases in between. There are 15 residues in the CDR3. Germline V gene lookup returns CDR1 SGHKS and CDR2 YYEKEE (reference sequence). The CDR3 loop is CASSLSRQRGEKLFF. For the CDR3, the DNA is TGTGCCAGCAGCCTTTCGCGGCAGCGGGGAGAAAAACTGTTTTTT.

Of note for this clone: An end of the junction does not agree with germline; a read error may underlie this. The rearrangement links TRBV7-9 to TRBJ2-1; TRBD2 aligns across 15 bases. The CDR3 runs to 15 residues. Germline V gene lookup returns CDR1 SEHNR and CDR2 FQNEAQ (reference sequence). Here the CDR3 DNA reads TGTGCCAGCAGCCCGTGGGGACTAGCGGGAGGCACAAGCATCTTC. Translated, it gives CASSPWGLAGGTSIF.

The rearrangement links TRBV4-1 to TRBJ2-5, with D perhaps TRBD2 (5 bases). CDR1 MGHRA and CDR2 YSYEKL come from the germline V gene. The CDR3 is 15 amino acids. The ends were cut back, 2 bases at V and 2 bases at J, with 12 bases in the middle. The CDR3 sequence: CASSQMVALQETQYF. The DNA of the CDR3 is TGCGCCAGCAGCCAAATGGTAGCGCTTCAAGAGACCCAGTACTTC.

V is TRBV7-9 and J is TRBJ2-2; 9 nucleotides line up with TRBD1. The CDR3 contains 16 residues. Germline values: CDR1 SEHNR, CDR2 FQNEAQ (reference sequence). J was trimmed by 8 bases and V by 3 bases; bases with no gene match: 10. The chain's CDR3 is CASSFPRTGVIGELFF. The CDR3 DNA follows: TGTGCCAGCAGCTTTCCGAGGACAGGGGTTATAGGGGAGCTGTTTTTT.

The CDR3 loop reads CASSQDTVSGELFF. The CDR3 nucleotides read TGCGCCAGCAGCCAAGATACAGTGTCCGGGGAGCTGTTTTTT. The chain joins TRBV4-3 to TRBJ2-2, with no clear D. This CDR3 has 14 amino acids. Per the germline V gene, CDR1 is LGHNA and CDR2 is YSLEER. Trimming left V 0 bases short and J 6 bases short, with 8 bases between.

The CDR3 loop reads CSVTGNYGYTF. Here the CDR3 DNA reads TGCAGTGTCACAGGGAACTATGGCTACACCTTC. V gene TRBV20-1 combines with J gene TRBJ1-2, with D perhaps matching TRBD1 (6 bases). The CDR3 length is 11 residues. Germline assignment: CDR1 DFQATT and CDR2 SNEGSKA (reference sequence). Trimming shortened V by 7 bases and J by 2 bases, and 8 bases separated the two germline ends.

V gene TRBV5-4 combines with J gene TRBJ2-3; 14 bases agree with TRBD2. Germline-derived CDR1 and CDR2 are SGHNT and YYREEE (reference sequence). The CDR3 runs 18 residues. V dropped 4 bases and J dropped 3; count of bases not matched to a gene: 10. The CDR3 DNA sequence: TGTGCCAGCAGCCCTTCGGGACTAGCGGGAGAGAGAACAGATACGCAGTATTTT. Translated: CASSPSGLAGERTDTQYF.

The chain uses TRBV5-1 and TRBJ1-6; 8 bases are a match to TRBD1. The germline V gene encodes CDR1 SGHRS and CDR2 YFSETQ. V lost 0 bases to trimming and J lost 7 bases; unmatched junction nucleotides: 15. The CDR3 spans 19 residues. The CDR3 DNA follows: TGCGCCAGCAGCTTGGGACTCACAGGGGGGGCGCGGTGGAATTCACCCCTCCACTTT. It encodes CASSLGLTGGARWNSPLHF.

The chain joins TRBV5-6 to TRBJ2-3, with a weak D call TRBD1 (5 bases). Germline V gene lookup returns CDR1 SGHDT and CDR2 YYEEEE. Trimming pared 0 bases from V and 5 bases from J, leaving 13 bases between. This CDR3 comprises 15 residues. CDR3 nucleotides: TGTGCCAGCAGCTTGGTTGGACAAAGCCAAGATACGCAGTATTTT. This encodes CASSLVGQSQDTQYF.

The chain is built from TRBV19 and TRBJ2-3, with 12 nucleotides matching TRBD2. This CDR3 has 15 amino acids. Looked up from germline, CDR1 is LNHDA and CDR2 is SQIVND (reference sequence). The V and J ends lost 6 bases and 4 bases, in that order; junction bases with no gene match: 5. CDR3 region: CASRLAGGEADTQYF. The CDR3 region has the DNA TGTGCCAGTAGGCTAGCGGGAGGGGAAGCAGATACGCAGTATTTT.

This sequence joins TRBV4-3 and TRBJ1-3; D is perhaps TRBD1 (6 bases). The CDR3 loop spans 18 amino acids. Germline lookup yields CDR1 LGHNA and CDR2 YSLEER. Trimming took off 0 bases at V and 0 bases at J, with 15 bases between the two ends. The CDR3 loop is CASSQDWGGSSSGNTIYF. The CDR3 DNA is TGCGCCAGCAGCCAAGATTGGGGGGGCAGCAGCTCTGGAAACACCATATATTTT.

This chain connects TRBV7-2 to TRBJ2-1; possible D gene TRBD2, 7 bases. Trimming removed 2 bases from V and 8 bases from J, with 22 bases in between. This CDR3 region has 17 residues. Germline assignment: CDR1 SGHTA and CDR2 FQGNSA. The CDR3 is CASSLYGQRDRDDEQFF. The CDR3 DNA sequence: TGTGCCAGCAGCTTATACGGACAGCGGGACCGAGACGATGAGCAGTTCTTC. Drawing the rest from reference TRBV7-2 and TRBJ2-1, the complete variable domain is GAGVSQSPSNKVTEKGKDVELRCDPISGHTALYWYRQSLGQGLEFLIYFQGNSAPDKSGLPSDRFSAERTGGSVSTLTIQRTQQEDSAVYLCASSLYGQRDRDDEQFFGPGTRLTVL.

This chain links TRBV4-2 with TRBJ1-4, with a weak D call TRBD1 (6 bases). V shed 0 bases and J shed 8 bases, with 10 bases lying between them. The CDR3 runs to 14 residues. The germline gives CDR1 LGHNA, CDR2 YNFKEQ. CDR3 sequence reads: CASSQEGGREKLFF. The DNA of the CDR3 is TGTGCCAGCAGCCAAGAAGGGGGACGGGAAAAACTGTTTTTT.

J is TRBJ2-7 and V is TRBV6-2 or TRBV6-3; D uncertain. This CDR3 contains 15 residues. From germline, CDR1 is MNHEY and CDR2 SVGEGT. V gave up 0 bases and J gave up 6 bases, with 15 bases separating them. The CDR3 region is CASSYSILRNPEQYF. The CDR3 DNA is TGTGCCAGCAGTTACTCGATACTTCGTAACCCCGAGCAGTACTTC.

The rearrangement links TRBV3-1 (or the pseudogene TRBV3-2) to TRBJ1-3; 7 bases match TRBD1. With 3 bases clipped from V and 0 bases from J, the junction kept 11 bases outside the gene matches. The CDR3 has 18 residues. Germline V gene lookup returns CDR1 LGHDT and CDR2 YNNKEL (reference sequence). The CDR3 spells CASSQNRDRLGSGNTIYF. As DNA, the CDR3 is TGTGCCAGCAGCCAGAACCGGGACAGACTTGGCTCTGGAAACACCATATATTTT.

V gene TRBV4-1 combines with J gene TRBJ1-3; perhaps TRBD1 as D (5 bases). Germline-derived CDR1 and CDR2 are MGHRA and YSYEKL. V lost 4 bases, J lost 8 bases, and 18 bases lay in between. This CDR3 contains 15 residues. The CDR3 protein is CASSLSRGVGYTIYF. The CDR3 DNA reads TGCGCCAGCAGCCTTTCGCGGGGGGTAGGGTACACCATATATTTT.

The chain joins TRBV6-5 to TRBJ2-5, with 9 nucleotides matching TRBD2. This CDR3 spans 14 amino acids. J gave up 7 bases and V 6 bases, and 9 bases lay outside the gene matches. Germline CDR1 reads MNHEY; CDR2 reads SVGAGI. CDR3 nucleotides: TGTGCCAGCAGCCCGACGGCGGGGGGGCGGACCCAGTACTTC. As protein: CASSPTAGGRTQYF.

This chain connects TRBV7-6 to TRBJ2-7; maybe TRBD2 (6 bases). The germline CDR1 and CDR2 sequences are SGHVS and FNYEAQ. V was clipped by 4 bases and J by 5 bases, with 21 bases between them. The CDR3 is 16 amino acids. The CDR3 coding sequence is TGTGCCAGCAGCTCCTCCTTCGGGGGAGTGGAAAACGAGCAGTACTTC. Its translation: CASSSSFGGVENEQYF.

The chain links TRBV10-3 to TRBJ2-3; 7 bases are shared with TRBD1. J gave up 5 bases and V 7 bases, and 12 bases lay outside the gene matches. The germline V gene encodes CDR1 ENHRY and CDR2 SYGVKD. This CDR3 spans 15 amino acids. CDR3 protein: CAINADRSDGDTQYF. CDR3 nucleotides: TGTGCCATCAACGCGGACAGGTCGGACGGAGATACGCAGTATTTT.

This clone was seen only a few times. The genes are TRBV11-2 and TRBJ1-1; TRBD1 agrees at 8 bases. CDR3 length: 15 amino acids. Trimming removed 1 base from V and 5 bases from J; junction bases left unmatched: 6. Germline CDR1 SGHAT, CDR2 FQNNGV. The CDR3 reads CASSLVPQGGTEAFF. The CDR3 DNA is TGTGCCAGCAGCTTAGTCCCACAGGGGGGGACTGAAGCTTTCTTT. Looking up the rest from reference TRBV11-2 and TRBJ1-1 gives the full variable domain: EAGVAQSPRYKIIEKRQSVAFWCNPISGHATLYWYQQILGQGPKLLIQFQNNGVVDDSQLPKDRFSAERLKGVDSTLKIQPAKLEDSAVYLCASSLVPQGGTEAFFGQGTRLTVV.